This T cell receptor beta chain derives from a study of shared clonotypes between healthy human individuals. Notes on the study in general: The low donor count limited represented genetic and exposure-history diversity. Sample collection involved blood only; tissue repertoires are likely different.

V lost 3 bases and J lost 3, with 12 bases in between. The germline CDR1 and CDR2 sequences are SEHNR and FQNEAQ (reference sequence). The length of the CDR3 is 14 residues. On this clone itself: The antigen is undetermined.

The assay was immunoSEQ multiplex PCR, and TCRdb's table has in-frame clones only and misses some. The table shows 660,000 or so clones, with 95% to 96% occurring only once. CD8 cells classed as naive were CD45RO-negative and positively selected for CCR7, excluding terminally differentiated effector memory CD45RA+ cells. The healthy adult donors were HIV-negative and reported no recent acute infections or vaccinations. The sequence was collected from a woman younger than 45 in good health. Sequencing input: naive CD8+ T cells sorted from blood. This chain links TRBV7-9 with TRBJ2-7; D might be TRBD2 (5 bases). The CDR3: CASSFPGSIYEQYF. The CDR3 DNA reads TGTGCCAGCAGCTTCCCGGGGTCAATCTACGAGCAGTACTTC.